Listed below are T cell receptor beta chains from one sample, sequenced in a study of blood T cell repertoires in COVID-19. Assay: immunoSEQ multiplex PCR; the TCRdb copy retains only in-frame clones and omits some. The table shows about 360,000 clones, with 70% to 90% occurring only once. The sequencing sample was made of peripheral blood. Source of these receptors: a human donor in a cohort sampled during active COVID-19. The CDR3 runs from the conserved cysteine through the conserved F or W. The D gene is left open where the match is weak. Not all rows give a size; the values are once, few, many and, for expanded clones, a class.

D: TRBD2; J: TRBJ2-1; V: TRBV29-1; size: -; DNA: TGCAGCGGTGCTGGGACTAGCGGGAGTGGGGAGCAGTTCTTC; CDR3: CSGAGTSGSGEQFF
D: TRBD1; J: TRBJ2-5; V: TRBV24-1; size: once; DNA: TGTGCCACCCGGGACAGGGAAGAGACCCAGTACTTC; CDR3: CATRDREETQYF
D: -; J: TRBJ2-3; V: TRBV7-9; size: -; DNA: TGTGCCAGCAGCTTAGTTTCGTCAGATACGCAGTATTTT; CDR3: CASSLVSSDTQYF
D: TRBD2; J: TRBJ2-7; V: TRBV2; size: -; DNA: TGTGCCAGCAGTGTATACCCGGGGGGTGCATACGAGCAGTACTTC; CDR3: CASSVYPGGAYEQYF
D: -; J: TRBJ1-4; V: TRBV4-1; size: -; DNA: TGCGCCAGCAGCCAAGAAAGAGCAGGACAGATTGGTGAAAAACTGTTTTTT; CDR3: CASSQERAGQIGEKLFF
D: -; J: TRBJ1-1; V: TRBV29-1; size: -; DNA: TGCAGCGTTGTAGGCAGGGGGAACACTGAAGCTTTCTTT; CDR3: CSVVGRGNTEAFF
D: TRBD1; J: TRBJ2-5; V: TRBV6-5; size: -; DNA: TGTGCCAGCAGTCGACAGGGGGAATTCGGAGAGACCCAGTACTTC; CDR3: CASSRQGEFGETQYF
D: -; J: TRBJ2-1; V: TRBV5-1; size: -; DNA: TGCGCCAGCAGCGATCCGGAGAGGGTCTACAATGAGCAGTTCTTC; CDR3: CASSDPERVYNEQFF
D: TRBD2; J: TRBJ2-1; V: TRBV10-1; size: -; DNA: TGCGCCAGCAGTGACTCCGGGAGGGATCGTGAGCAGTTCTTC; CDR3: CASSDSGRDREQFF
D: TRBD2; J: TRBJ2-3; V: TRBV4-1; size: -; DNA: TGCGCCAGCAGCCAAGAGGCGGGAGGGGCCGGTACGCAGTATTTT; CDR3: CASSQEAGGAGTQYF
D: TRBD1; J: TRBJ1-1; V: TRBV6-5; size: -; DNA: TGTGCCAGCAGTTATCGACAGGGGGGTATGAACACTGAAGCTTTCTTT; CDR3: CASSYRQGGMNTEAFF
D: TRBD1; J: TRBJ2-7; V: TRBV28; size: few; DNA: TGTGCCAGCAGTTCCTCCGGGGGACAGGGTGAGCACGAGCAGTACTTC; CDR3: CASSSSGGQGEHEQYF
D: -; J: TRBJ1-5; V: TRBV19; size: few; DNA: TGTGCCAGTAGTATAAAGGCAGGGGATAGCAATCAGCCCCAGCATTTT; CDR3: CASSIKAGDSNQPQHF
D: -; J: TRBJ2-3; V: TRBV30; size: -; DNA: TGTGCCTGGAGTGTACTAGCAGCCACAGATACGCAGTATTTT; CDR3: CAWSVLAATDTQYF
D: -; J: TRBJ2-2; V: TRBV19; size: -; DNA: TGTGCCAGTTCCCCGACGGGACGGGAGACCGGGGAGCTGTTTTTT; CDR3: CASSPTGRETGELFF
D: -; J: TRBJ1-1; V: TRBV7-3; size: -; DNA: TGTGCCAGCAGCTTAAAGACAGCTTCCTTCGCTGAAGCTTTCTTT; CDR3: CASSLKTASFAEAFF
D: -; J: TRBJ2-5; V: TRBV19; size: -; DNA: TGTGCCAGTAGTATCTCCAGTGCCTCTCAAGAGACCCAGTACTTC; CDR3: CASSISSASQETQYF
D: TRBD1; J: TRBJ2-7; V: TRBV6-5; size: -; DNA: TGTGCCAGCAGCCTCAGGACAGGGGACCACGAGCAGTACTTC; CDR3: CASSLRTGDHEQYF
D: -; J: TRBJ1-5; V: TRBV5-1; size: -; DNA: TGCGCCAGCAGCTTGGAGCCCGTTGGTGATAGCAATCAGCCCCAGCATTTT; CDR3: CASSLEPVGDSNQPQHF
D: TRBD2; J: TRBJ2-5; V: TRBV4-1; size: -; DNA: TGCGCCAGCAGCCAAGCTAGCGGGGGGGCGTTAGGGGAGACCCAGTACTTC; CDR3: CASSQASGGALGETQYF
D: -; J: TRBJ2-3; V: TRBV7-9; size: -; DNA: TGTGCCAGCAGCCTATCTTGGGGCCTAGATACGCAGTATTTT; CDR3: CASSLSWGLDTQYF
D: TRBD2; J: TRBJ2-7; V: TRBV5-1; size: -; DNA: TGCGCCAGCAGCTTGGATGGTAGCGGGGGGAACGAGCAGTACTTC; CDR3: CASSLDGSGGNEQYF
D: -; J: TRBJ1-1; V: TRBV5-6; size: -; DNA: TGTGCCAGCAGCTCTCCAGGGTATCGAGCTTTCTTT; CDR3: CASSSPGYRAFF
D: TRBD2; J: TRBJ2-5; V: TRBV19; size: -; DNA: TGTGCCAGTAGTATAGATTGGGGGACTAGCGGGGGGAAGACCCAGTACTTC; CDR3: CASSIDWGTSGGKTQYF